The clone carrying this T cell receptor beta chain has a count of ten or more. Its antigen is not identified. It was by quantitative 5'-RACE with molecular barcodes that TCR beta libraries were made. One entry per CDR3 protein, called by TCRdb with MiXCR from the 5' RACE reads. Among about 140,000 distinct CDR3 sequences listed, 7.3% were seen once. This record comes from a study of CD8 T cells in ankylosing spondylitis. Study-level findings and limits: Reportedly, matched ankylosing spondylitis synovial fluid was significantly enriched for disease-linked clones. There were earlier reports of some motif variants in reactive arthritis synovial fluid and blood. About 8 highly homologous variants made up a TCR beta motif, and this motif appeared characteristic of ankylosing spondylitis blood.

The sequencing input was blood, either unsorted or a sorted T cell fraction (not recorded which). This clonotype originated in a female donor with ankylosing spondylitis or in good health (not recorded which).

CDR3 region: CASSGDGTSSYNEQFF. DNA of the CDR3: TGCGCCAGCAGCGGTGACGGGACTAGCTCCTACAATGAGCAGTTCTTC. V and J are TRBV5-1 and TRBJ2-1; 8 bases match TRBD2. The germline V gene encodes CDR1 SGHRS and CDR2 YFSETQ. The CDR3 totals 16 residues. After removal of 4 bases from V and 0 bases from J, the junction contained 6 bases not matched to a gene. Variable domain in full (rest from reference TRBV5-1 and TRBJ2-1): KAGVTQTPRYLIKTRGQQVTLSCSPISGHRSVSWYQQTPGQGLQFLFEYFSETQRNKGNFPGRFSGRQFSNSRSEMNVSTLELGDSALYLCASSGDGTSSYNEQFFGPGTRLTVL.